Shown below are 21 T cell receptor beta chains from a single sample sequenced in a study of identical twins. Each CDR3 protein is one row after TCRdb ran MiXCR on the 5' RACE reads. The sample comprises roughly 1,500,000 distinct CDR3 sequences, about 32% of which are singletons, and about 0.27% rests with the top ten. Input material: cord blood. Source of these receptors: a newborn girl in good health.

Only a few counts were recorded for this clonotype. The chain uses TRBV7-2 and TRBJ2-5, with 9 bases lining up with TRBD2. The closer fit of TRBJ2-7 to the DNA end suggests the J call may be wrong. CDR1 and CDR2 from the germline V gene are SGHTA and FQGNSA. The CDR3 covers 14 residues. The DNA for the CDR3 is TGTGCCAGCAGCCTAGGACTAGCGATAAACGAGCAGTACTTC. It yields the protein CASSLGLAINEQYF.

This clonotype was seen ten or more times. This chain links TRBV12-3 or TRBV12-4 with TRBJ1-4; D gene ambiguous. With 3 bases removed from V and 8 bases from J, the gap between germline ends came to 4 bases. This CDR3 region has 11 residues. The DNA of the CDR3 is TGTGCCAGCAGTTTCAGCGAAAAACTGTTTTTT. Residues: CASSFSEKLFF.

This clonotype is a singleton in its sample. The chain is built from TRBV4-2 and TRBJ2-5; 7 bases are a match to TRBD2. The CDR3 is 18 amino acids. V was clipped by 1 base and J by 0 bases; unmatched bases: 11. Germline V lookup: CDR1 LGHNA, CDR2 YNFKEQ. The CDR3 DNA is TGTGCCAGCAGCCAAGCGGCCGCGTCTAGCGGATACCAAGAGACCCAGTACTTC. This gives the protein CASSQAAASSGYQETQYF.

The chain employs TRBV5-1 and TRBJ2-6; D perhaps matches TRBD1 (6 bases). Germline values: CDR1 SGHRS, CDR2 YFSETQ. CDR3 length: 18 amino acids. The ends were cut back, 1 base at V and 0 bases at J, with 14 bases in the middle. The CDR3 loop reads CASSLIRQAVSGANVLTF. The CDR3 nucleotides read TGCGCCAGCAGCTTGATACGACAGGCGGTCTCTGGGGCCAACGTCCTGACTTTC. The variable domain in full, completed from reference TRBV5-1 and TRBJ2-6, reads KAGVTQTPRYLIKTRGQQVTLSCSPISGHRSVSWYQQTPGQGLQFLFEYFSETQRNKGNFPGRFSGRQFSNSRSEMNVSTLELGDSALYLCASSLIRQAVSGANVLTFGAGSRLTVL.

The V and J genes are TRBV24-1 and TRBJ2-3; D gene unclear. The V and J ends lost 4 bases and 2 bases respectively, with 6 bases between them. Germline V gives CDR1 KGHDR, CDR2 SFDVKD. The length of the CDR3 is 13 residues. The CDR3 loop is CATSDNPTDTQYF. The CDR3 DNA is TGTGCCACCAGTGACAACCCCACAGATACGCAGTATTTT.

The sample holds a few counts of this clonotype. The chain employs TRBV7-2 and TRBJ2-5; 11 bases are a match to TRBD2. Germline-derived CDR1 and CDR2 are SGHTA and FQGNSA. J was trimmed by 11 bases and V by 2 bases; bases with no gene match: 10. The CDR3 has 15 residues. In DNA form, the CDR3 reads TGTGCCAGCAGCTTACAACTAGCGGGAGCGCGTGAGCAGTACTTC. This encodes CASSLQLAGAREQYF.

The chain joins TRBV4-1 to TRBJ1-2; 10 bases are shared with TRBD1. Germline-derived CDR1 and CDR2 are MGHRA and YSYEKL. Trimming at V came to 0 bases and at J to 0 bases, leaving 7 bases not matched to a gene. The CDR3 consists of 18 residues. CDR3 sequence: CASSQDGTGEFTNYGYTF. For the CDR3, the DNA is TGCGCCAGCAGCCAAGACGGGACAGGGGAATTTACTAACTATGGCTACACCTTC.

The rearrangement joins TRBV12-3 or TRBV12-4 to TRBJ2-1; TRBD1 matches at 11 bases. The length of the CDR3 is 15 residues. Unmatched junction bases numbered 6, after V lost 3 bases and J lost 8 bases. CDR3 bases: TGTGCCAGCAGTTTTAGGACAGGGGGCTCCTATGAGCAGTTCTTC. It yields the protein CASSFRTGGSYEQFF.

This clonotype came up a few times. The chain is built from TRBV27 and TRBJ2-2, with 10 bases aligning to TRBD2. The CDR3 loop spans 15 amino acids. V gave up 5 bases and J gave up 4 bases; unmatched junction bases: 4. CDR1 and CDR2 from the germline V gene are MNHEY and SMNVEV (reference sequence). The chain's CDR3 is CASSRSGRATGELFF. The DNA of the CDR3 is TGTGCCAGCAGTCGAAGCGGGAGGGCCACCGGGGAGCTGTTTTTT.

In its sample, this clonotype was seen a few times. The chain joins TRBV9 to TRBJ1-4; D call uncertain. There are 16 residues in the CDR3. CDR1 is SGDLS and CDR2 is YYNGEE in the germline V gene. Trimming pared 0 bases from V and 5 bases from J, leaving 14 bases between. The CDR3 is CASSVGPRPSNEKLFF. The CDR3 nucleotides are TGTGCCAGCAGCGTAGGCCCCAGGCCCTCGAATGAAAAACTGTTTTTT.

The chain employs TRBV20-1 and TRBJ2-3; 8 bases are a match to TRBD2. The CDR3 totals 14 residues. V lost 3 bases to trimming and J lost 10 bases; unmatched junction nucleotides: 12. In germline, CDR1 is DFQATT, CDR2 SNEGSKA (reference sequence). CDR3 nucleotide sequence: TGCAGTGCTAGTAATGGTGGTCGGCGGGAGGCGCAGTATTTT. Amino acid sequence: CSASNGGRREAQYF.

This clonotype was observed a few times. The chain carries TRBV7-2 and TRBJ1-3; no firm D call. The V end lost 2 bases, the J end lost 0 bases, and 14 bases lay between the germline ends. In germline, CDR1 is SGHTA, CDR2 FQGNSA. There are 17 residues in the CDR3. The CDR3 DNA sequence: TGTGCCAGCAGCTTAAATGGAATGCAGATCTCTGGAAACACCATATATTTT. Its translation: CASSLNGMQISGNTIYF.

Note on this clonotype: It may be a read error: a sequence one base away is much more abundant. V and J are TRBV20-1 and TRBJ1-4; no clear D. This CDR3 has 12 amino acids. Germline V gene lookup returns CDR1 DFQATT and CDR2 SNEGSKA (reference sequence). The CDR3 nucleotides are TGCGGTCTGAGGGTTGGGTTTGAAAAACTGTTTTTT. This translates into CGLRVGFEKLFF.

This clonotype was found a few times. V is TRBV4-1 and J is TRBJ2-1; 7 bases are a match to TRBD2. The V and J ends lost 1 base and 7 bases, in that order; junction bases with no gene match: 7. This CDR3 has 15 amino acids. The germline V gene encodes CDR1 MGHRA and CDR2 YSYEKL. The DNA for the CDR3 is TGCGCCAGCAGCCAAGTATCTGGGGAGGGGAATGAGCAGTTCTTC. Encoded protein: CASSQVSGEGNEQFF.

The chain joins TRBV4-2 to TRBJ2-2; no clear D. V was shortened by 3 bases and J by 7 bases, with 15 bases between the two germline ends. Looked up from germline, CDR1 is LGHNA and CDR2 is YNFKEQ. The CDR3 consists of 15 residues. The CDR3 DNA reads TGTGCCAGCAGCCAGACCCCGACGGTTAGCGGGGAGCTGTTTTTT. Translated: CASSQTPTVSGELFF.

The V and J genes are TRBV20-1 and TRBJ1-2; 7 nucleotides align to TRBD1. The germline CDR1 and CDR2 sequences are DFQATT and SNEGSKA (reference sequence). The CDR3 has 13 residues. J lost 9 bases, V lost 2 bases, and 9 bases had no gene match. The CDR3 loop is CSARYGPGGSYTF. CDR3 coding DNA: TGCAGTGCTAGATATGGGCCAGGGGGAAGCTACACCTTC.

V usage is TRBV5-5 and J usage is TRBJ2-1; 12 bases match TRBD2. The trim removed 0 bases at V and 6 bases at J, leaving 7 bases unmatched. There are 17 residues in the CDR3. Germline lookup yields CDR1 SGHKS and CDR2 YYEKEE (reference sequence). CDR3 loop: CASSLAIGTSGLNEQFF. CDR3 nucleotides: TGTGCCAGCAGCTTGGCGATCGGGACTAGCGGGCTCAATGAGCAGTTCTTC.

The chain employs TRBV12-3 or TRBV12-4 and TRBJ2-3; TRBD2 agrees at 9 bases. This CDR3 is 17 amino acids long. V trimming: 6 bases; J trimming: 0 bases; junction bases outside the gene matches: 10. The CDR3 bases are TGTGCCAGCAGGCTGCCGATAGCGGGAGTCAGCACAGATACGCAGTATTTT. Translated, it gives CASRLPIAGVSTDTQYF.

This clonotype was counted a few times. The CDR3, as DNA: TGTGCCAGCAGTTACTCGAGCCCGTCAGGGTTCTTGTACAATGAGCAGTTCTTC. It specifies CASSYSSPSGFLYNEQFF. This chain connects TRBV6-2 or TRBV6-3 to TRBJ2-1; maybe TRBD1 (5 bases). Trimming shortened V by 0 bases and J by 4 bases, and 19 bases separated the two germline ends. The CDR3 length is 18 residues. Germline-derived CDR1 and CDR2 are MNHEY and SVGEGT.

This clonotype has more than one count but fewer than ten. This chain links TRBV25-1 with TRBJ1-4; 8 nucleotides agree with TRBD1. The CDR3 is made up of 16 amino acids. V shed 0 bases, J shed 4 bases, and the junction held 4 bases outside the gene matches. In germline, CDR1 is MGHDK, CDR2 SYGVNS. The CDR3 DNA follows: TGTGCCAGCAGTGAATATCGACAGGGGAGTAATGAAAAACTGTTTTTT. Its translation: CASSEYRQGSNEKLFF. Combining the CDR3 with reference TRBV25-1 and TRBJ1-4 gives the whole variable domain EADIYQTPRYLVIGTGKKITLECSQTMGHDKMYWYQQDPGMELHLIHYSYGVNSTEKGDLSSESTVSRIRTEHFPLTLESARPSHTSQYLCASSEYRQGSNEKLFFGSGTQLSVL.

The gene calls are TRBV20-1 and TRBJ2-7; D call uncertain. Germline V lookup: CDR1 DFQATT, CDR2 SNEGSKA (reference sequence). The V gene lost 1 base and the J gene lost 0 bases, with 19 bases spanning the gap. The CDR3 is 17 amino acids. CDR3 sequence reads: CSARAVKERLSSYEQYF. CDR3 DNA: TGCAGTGCTAGAGCGGTAAAGGAACGGCTAAGCTCCTACGAGCAGTACTTC.